The T cell receptor beta chain described here comes from a study of blood T cell repertoires in COVID-19. For the study at large: Material from acute and convalescent COVID-19 was sourced from the United States, Italy and Spain. PBMCs, B-cell-depleted T cells, or T cells provided the cDNA or gDNA that made up the material.

Participant age was roughly 18 to 89 years, and participants resided in roughly 25 US areas. Germline CDR1 reads SGHNT; CDR2 reads YENEEA. The CDR3 sequence is 16 residues long. V dropped 5 bases and J dropped 4; count of bases not matched to a gene: 9. Per the authors' pipeline: Amplifying reference gene primers gave estimates of nucleated cell counts. Sequencing was performed with immunoSEQ multiplex PCR; in TCRdb, only in-frame clones are kept and a portion is missing. Clone size and the V and J calls come from that table; the DNA yielded D and trimming. The table lists about 130,000 clones, more than 80% of them singletons.

The chain carries TRBV11-3 and TRBJ2-7, with 12 bases lining up with TRBD1. The specimen was PBMCs or T cells enriched from blood (not recorded which). The clonotype was recovered from a man between 50 and 59 years old who had recovered from COVID-19. The CDR3 DNA follows: TGTGCCAGCAGCCCCGGGACAGGGGGCGGGAAGTACGAGCAGTACTTC. This encodes CASSPGTGGGKYEQYF. The variable domain in full, completed from reference TRBV11-3 and TRBJ2-7, reads EAGVVQSPRYKIIEKKQPVAFWCNPISGHNTLYWYLQNLGQGPELLIRYENEEAVDDSQLPKDRFSAERLKGVDSTLKIQPAELGDSAVYLCASSPGTGGGKYEQYFGPGTRLTVT.